This T cell receptor beta chain stems from a study of monozygotic twins with inflammatory bowel disease. The CDR3 sequence is 13 residues long. Germline lookup yields CDR1 LNHDA and CDR2 SQIVND (reference sequence). Using the 5' RACE reads, TCRdb records one entry per CDR3 protein without DNA. This table lists 350,000 to 500,000 distinct CDR3 sequences. V and J are TRBV19 and TRBJ1-5. Sequencing used blood. This clonotype was sampled from a human donor with ulcerative colitis or Crohn's disease, or a healthy co-twin of an affected twin (not recorded which). Here the CDR3 reads CASSIMINQPQHF.